This TCR beta chain was captured in a study of OX40 agonist ivuxolimab in advanced cancers. Background on the study: Dose-escalation patients suffered from hepatocellular carcinoma, melanoma, renal cell or head and neck cancer.

Sequencing was performed with immunoSEQ multiplex PCR; in TCRdb, only in-frame clones are kept and a portion is missing. The top ten clones hold more than 0.25% of a sample with some 85,000 clones, over 75% of them seen once. Deletions cut 2 bases from V and 3 bases from J, with 16 bases between. Germline values: CDR1 GTSNPN, CDR2 SVGIG (reference sequence). The CDR3 covers 15 residues. Study-wide points: Some nonresponders also had low normalized T-cell clonal expansion.

Details on this clone: Its specificity is not known. Other DNA sequences within the sample encode an identical CDR3.

This receptor was obtained from an adult with an advanced solid tumor such as melanoma, head and neck, liver or kidney cancer. The chain is built from TRBV30 and TRBJ1-1; a weak D match, TRBD1 (5 bases). Sequenced material: CD4+ or CD8+ T cells sorted from blood, taken in a trial of the OX40 agonist ivuxolimab. CDR3 coding DNA: TGTGCCTGGAGTCTCCGACAGCTAACTCACACTGAAGCTTTCTTT. Translation gives CAWSLRQLTHTEAFF.